One sample yielded the 2 T cell receptor beta chains listed below, sequenced in a study of cytomegalovirus exposure and HLA in healthy donors. The repertoire was sequenced with immunoSEQ multiplex PCR; TCRdb's copy has only in-frame clones and lacks some. The table records around 160,000 clones, around 89% of them present only once. The sequencing input was PBMCs. These receptors came from a man between 18 and 35 years old in good health and CMV-seronegative.

In this sample, this clone turned up once. The rearrangement links TRBV7-2 to TRBJ2-5; 11 bases are a match to TRBD1. V dropped 3 bases and J dropped 4; count of bases not matched to a gene: 7. The germline CDR1 and CDR2 sequences are SGHTA and FQGNSA. The CDR3 runs 16 residues. CDR3 protein: CASSLFGQGAGETQYF. CDR3 coding DNA: TGTGCCAGCAGCTTGTTTGGACAGGGGGCCGGAGAGACCCAGTACTTC. Looking up the rest from reference TRBV7-2 and TRBJ2-5 gives the full variable domain: GAGVSQSPSNKVTEKGKDVELRCDPISGHTALYWYRQSLGQGLEFLIYFQGNSAPDKSGLPSDRFSAERTGGSVSTLTIQRTQQEDSAVYLCASSLFGQGAGETQYFGPGTRLLVL.

The rearrangement joins TRBV28 to TRBJ1-5; 7 bases agree with TRBD1. J was trimmed by 0 bases and V by 3 bases; bases with no gene match: 8. Germline-derived CDR1 and CDR2 are MDHEN and SYDVKM. The CDR3 consists of 17 residues. The CDR3 DNA sequence: TGTGCCAGCAGTTTTCTGGAGGGGGCGAATAGCAATCAGCCCCAGCATTTT. Translating gives CASSFLEGANSNQPQHF.